Listed below are T cell receptor beta chains from one sample, sequenced in a study of CD8 T cells in ankylosing spondylitis. One entry per CDR3 protein results from TCRdb running MiXCR on the 5' RACE reads. The sample has 300,000 to 350,000 distinct CDR3 sequences; around 20% are singletons. Specimen: blood, either unsorted or a sorted T cell fraction (not recorded which). The receptors derive from a female donor with ankylosing spondylitis or in good health (not recorded which). The CDR3 runs from the conserved cysteine through the conserved F or W. D genes are given only for firm matches. Clone size appears in some rows only: once, few, many, or a class for an expanded clone.

TRBV20-1	TRBJ2-1	TRBD1	NA	TGCAGTGCTAGAGGTCCAGGGACAGAAGCGTTCTTC	CSARGPGTEAFF
TRBV28	TRBJ2-4	NA	NA	TGTGCCAGCAGTGACCCAAGGGAGAGACTAGCCAAAAACATTCAGTACTTC	CASSDPRERLAKNIQYF
TRBV5-1	TRBJ2-3	NA	few	TGCGCCAGCAGCCGATTACTAGATTCCACAGATACGCAGTATTTT	CASSRLLDSTDTQYF
TRBV5-6	TRBJ2-7	TRBD2	NA	TGTGCCAGCAGCTTTTCTAGCGGGAGTTACGAGCAGTACTTC	CASSFSSGSYEQYF
TRBV6-2/TRBV6-3	TRBJ2-4	NA	many	TGTGCCAGCAGCGCTTCGACGGAAAACATTCAGTACTTC	CASSASTENIQYF
TRBV7-2	TRBJ1-3	TRBD1	many	TGTGCCAGCAGCGAGGGACAGGGGAAAAGAAACACCATATATTTT	CASSEGQGKRNTIYF
TRBV6-1	TRBJ2-1	NA	NA	TGTGCCAGCAGGCACCGGGACTACAATGAGCAGTTCTTC	CASRHRDYNEQFF
TRBV6-1	TRBJ1-1	NA	few	TGTGCCAGCAGTCCCCGGTTTTCTGGAGGGGAAGCTTTCTTT	CASSPRFSGGEAFF
TRBV5-1	TRBJ2-7	NA	NA	TGCGCCAGCAGCTTGGAAAGTTTCTCCTACGAGCAGTACTTC	CASSLESFSYEQYF
TRBV7-2	TRBJ1-2	NA	NA	TGTGCCAGCAGCTTACCGTCGAGGGGGAACTATGGCTACACCTTC	CASSLPSRGNYGYTF
TRBV6-1	TRBJ1-2	TRBD1	NA	TGTGCCAGCAGCGGGACAGGGAAAACGAGTAGCTACACCTTC	CASSGTGKTSSYTF
TRBV5-1	TRBJ2-7	NA	NA	TGCGCCAGCAGCCTAAAGGTCGGAACCTCCTACGAGCAGTACTTC	CASSLKVGTSYEQYF